The 4 T cell receptor beta chains reported below all come from one sample, sequenced in a study of blood T cell repertoires in COVID-19. The assay was immunoSEQ multiplex PCR, and TCRdb's table has in-frame clones only and misses some. The sample lists 18,000 or so clones; 81% were seen once. The source material was peripheral blood. The source of these receptors is a man aged 35-49 years with active or convalescent COVID-19.

This rearrangement joins TRBV5-6 to TRBJ1-5; 8 nucleotides align to TRBD1. The CDR3 is 14 amino acids. Germline V lookup: CDR1 SGHDT, CDR2 YYEEEE. V gave up 5 bases and J gave up 7 bases; unmatched junction bases: 8. Written as DNA, the CDR3 is TGTGCCAGCAGTCCAGGGGGCGTAGGGCAGCCCCAGCATTTT. Translated: CASSPGGVGQPQHF.

This clone was observed a single time. This chain joins TRBV4-1 and TRBJ2-7, with TRBD2 identical over 13 bases. Germline V gene sequence: CDR1 MGHRA, CDR2 YSYEKL. The J segment lost 1 base and the V segment lost 3 bases, leaving 3 bases of the junction unmatched. The CDR3 loop spans 16 amino acids. The CDR3 spells CASSQGLAGRSYEQYF. CDR3 DNA sequence: TGCGCCAGCAGCCAGGGACTAGCGGGGAGGTCCTACGAGCAGTACTTC.

The rearrangement uses TRBV5-8 and TRBJ2-5, with D maybe TRBD1 (6 bases). V was pared by 0 bases and J by 2 bases, with 8 bases between. Germline V lookup: CDR1 SGHTS, CDR2 YDEGEE. CDR3 length: 14 residues. CDR3 in amino acids: CASSLAGAQETQYF. DNA of the CDR3: TGTGCCAGCAGCTTGGCAGGGGCGCAAGAGACCCAGTACTTC.

The CDR3 spells CASSLGHRYEQYF. In DNA, the CDR3 is TGTGCCAGCAGCTTAGGGCACCGGTACGAGCAGTACTTC. V and J are TRBV7-3 and TRBJ2-7; D ambiguous. Trimming removed 2 bases from V and 4 bases from J, with 9 bases in between. The CDR3 is made up of 13 amino acids. The germline gives CDR1 SGHTA, CDR2 FQGTGA.